This T cell receptor beta chain was identified in a study of T cell changes during pregnancy in multiple sclerosis. From germline, CDR1 is SQVTM and CDR2 ANQGSEA. The V end was cut by 7 bases, the J end by 4 bases, with 13 bases between. The CDR3 is 12 residues long. Data came from immunoSEQ multiplex PCR; TCRdb stores just in-frame clones and leaves some out. The sample has about 39,000 clones; about 94% are singletons. V usage is TRBV29-1 and J usage is TRBJ2-5; possible D gene TRBD2, 7 bases. The source is a female donor with multiple sclerosis, enrolled in a pregnancy study. This sample comprised peripheral blood, obtained in the third trimester of pregnancy. CDR3 nucleotide sequence: TGCAGCGGAGGAGGGGGGGCAGAGACCCAGTACTTC. It yields the protein CSGGGGAETQYF.